This TCR beta chain was observed in a study of long-term antiretroviral therapy in people with HIV. Findings of the study overall: Upon ART, diversity increased but remained lower than transplant donor controls.

Version v3.0 of the immunoSEQ assay was performed at survey level. The sequencing target was 40,000-50,000 T-cell genomes per sample. The assay was immunoSEQ multiplex PCR, and TCRdb's table has in-frame clones only and misses some. The sample has 25,000 to 35,000 clones, roughly 78% seen once. On this clone itself: Its specificity is not known.

CDR1 is SEHNR, CDR2 FQNEAQ, per germline (reference sequence). This CDR3 is 16 amino acids long. Trimming took off 4 bases at V and 7 bases at J, with 22 bases between the two ends. The chain joins TRBV7-9 to TRBJ2-5; D call uncertain. Sequenced here: unsorted PBMCs, sampled 1.5 years before starting antiretroviral therapy. This receptor was identified in a young man with HIV. The CDR3: CASSSGSIRPDPTQYF. As DNA, the CDR3 is TGTGCCAGCAGCTCCGGTTCTATCAGACCCGATCCGACCCAGTACTTC.